Reported below is one T cell receptor (beta chain). These data are taken from a study of blood T cell repertoires in COVID-19. Clones were sequenced by immunoSEQ multiplex PCR, and TCRdb holds only the in-frame ones, with some missing. The repertoire holds some 230,000 clones, with about 85% as singletons. The germline V gene has CDR1 SGHRS and CDR2 YFSETQ. The CDR3 runs 18 residues. The J segment lost 4 bases and the V segment lost 2 bases, leaving 13 bases of the junction unmatched. This sequence originates from a man between 35 and 55 years old with acute or convalescent COVID-19. The J gene is TRBJ2-5, the V gene TRBV5-1, with 11 bases aligning to TRBD1. Material for sequencing was peripheral blood. The DNA of the CDR3 is TGCGCCAGCAGCTTAATATCGGGCCCGGGACAGGGGGGAGAGACCCAGTACTTC. Amino acid sequence: CASSLISGPGQGGETQYF.